Reported below is one TCR beta chain. The CDR3 length is 13 residues. The germline V gene encodes CDR1 GTSNPN and CDR2 SVGIG (reference sequence). The J segment lost 5 bases and the V segment lost 7 bases, leaving 8 bases of the junction unmatched. The data were obtained in a study of blood T cell repertoires in COVID-19. Study context: Specimens from acute and convalescent COVID-19 originated in the United States, Italy and Spain. PBMCs, B-cell-depleted T cells, or T cells provided the cDNA or gDNA that made up the material.

In the authors' workflow: Estimated nucleated cell counts came from reference gene primer amplification. Profiled with immunoSEQ multiplex PCR; TCRdb holds only in-frame clones, not every one. V and J calls and clone size follow that table, whereas D and trimming were derived from the DNA. The sample records some 500,000 clones, 85% to 90% being singletons. The V and J genes are TRBV30 and TRBJ1-5, with TRBD1 matching 7 bases. What was sequenced was peripheral blood. The TCR comes from a woman in her forties or fifties with COVID-19, enrolled during active disease. The CDR3 loop is CASSPGTDQPQHF. CDR3 nucleotide sequence: TGTGCCTCCTCCCCCGGGACAGATCAGCCCCAGCATTTT. The variable domain in full, completed from reference TRBV30 and TRBJ1-5, reads SQTIHQWPATLVQPVGSPLSLECTVEGTSNPNLYWYRQAAGRGLQLLFYSVGIGQISSEVPQNLSASRPQDRQFILSSKKLLLSDSGFYLCASSPGTDQPQHFGDGTRLSIL.